This T cell receptor beta chain was sequenced in a study of blood T cell repertoires in COVID-19. Study details: Acute-phase and convalescent COVID-19 samples originated in the United States, Italy and Spain. Nucleic acid was either cDNA or gDNA, and it came from T cells, B-cell-depleted T cells, or PBMCs.

Details on this clone: The junction differs from germline at one of its ends, possibly a read error.

Germline V lookup: CDR1 MDHEN, CDR2 SYDVKM. The CDR3 is made up of 14 amino acids. As originally analysed: Estimation of nucleated cell counts relied on the amplification of reference gene primers. Profiled with immunoSEQ multiplex PCR; TCRdb holds only in-frame clones, not every one. The DNA gave D and trimming, while V, J and clone size come from that table. The sample shows 210,000 or so clones, 70% to 90% of them seen only once. This sequence originates from a woman between 18 and 30 years old who had recovered from COVID-19. The V gene is TRBV28, the J gene TRBJ2-7; 8 nucleotides align to TRBD1. Sequenced: peripheral blood. CDR3 nucleotides: TGTGCCAGCATTTTATCGGACAGGGTGGGAGAGCAGTACTTC. Its protein is CASILSDRVGEQYF. Full variable domain (rest looked up from reference TRBV28 and TRBJ2-7): DVKVTQSSRYLVKRTGEKVFLECVQDMDHENMFWYRQDPGLGLRLIYFSYDVKMKEKGDIPEGYSVSREKKERFSLILESASTNQTSMYLCASILSDRVGEQYFGPGTRLTVT.